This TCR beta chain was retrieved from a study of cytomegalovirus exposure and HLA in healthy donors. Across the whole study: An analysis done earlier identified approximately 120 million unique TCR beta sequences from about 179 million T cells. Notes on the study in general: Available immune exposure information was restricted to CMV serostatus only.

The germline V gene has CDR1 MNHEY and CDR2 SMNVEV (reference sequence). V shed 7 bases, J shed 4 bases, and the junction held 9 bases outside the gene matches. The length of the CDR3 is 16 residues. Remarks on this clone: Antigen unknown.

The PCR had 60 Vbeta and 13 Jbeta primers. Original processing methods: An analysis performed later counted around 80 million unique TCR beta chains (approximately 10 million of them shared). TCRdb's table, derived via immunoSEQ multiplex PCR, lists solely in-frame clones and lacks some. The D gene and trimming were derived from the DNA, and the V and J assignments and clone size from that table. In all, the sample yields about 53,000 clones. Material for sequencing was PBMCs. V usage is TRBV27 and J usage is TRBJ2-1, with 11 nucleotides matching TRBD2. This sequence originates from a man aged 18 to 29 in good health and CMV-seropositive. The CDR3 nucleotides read TGTGCCAGCAAGCTCTCGGTAGCGGGAGGGTACAATGAGCAGTTCTTC. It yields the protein CASKLSVAGGYNEQFF.